The rows below give T cell receptor beta chains drawn from one sample of a study of radiotherapy plus CTLA-4 blockade in lung cancer. Sequencing was performed with immunoSEQ multiplex PCR; in TCRdb, only in-frame clones are kept and a portion is missing. The sample lists roughly 66,000 clones, around 81% occurring once. Source: peripheral blood, taken from a patient treated with radiotherapy plus ipilimumab. Receptors were obtained from a human donor with non-small cell lung cancer who had a partial response to radiotherapy plus ipilimumab. Both conserved end residues are part of each CDR3. A D gene is named only where the DNA matches it firmly. Only some rows state a clone size, as once, few, many or a class for expanded clones.

abundance | j_gene | d_gene | v_gene | CDR3aa | CDR3nt
once | TRBJ2-1 | NA | TRBV5-1 | CASSLEAGSSYNEQFF | TGCGCCAGCAGCTTGGAGGCGGGTAGCTCCTACAATGAGCAGTTCTTC
NA | TRBJ1-2 | TRBD1 | TRBV28 | CASSTRGQGDYGYTF | TGTGCCAGCAGTACTCGGGGACAGGGAGACTATGGCTACACCTTC
NA | TRBJ2-5 | TRBD1 | TRBV27 | CASSQNRGSETQYF | TGTGCCAGCAGTCAAAACAGGGGGTCAGAGACCCAGTACTTC
NA | TRBJ2-7 | NA | TRBV6-1 | CASEPEAHEQYF | TGTGCCAGTGAACCTGAGGCCCACGAGCAGTACTTC
NA | TRBJ2-7 | NA | TRBV11-2 | CASSLAGTPTYEQYF | TGTGCCAGCAGCTTAGCCGGGACTCCTACCTACGAGCAGTACTTC
NA | TRBJ2-1 | TRBD2 | TRBV4-1 | CASSHQLAGGLNEQFF | TGCGCCAGCAGCCACCAGTTAGCGGGAGGTCTCAATGAGCAGTTCTTC
NA | TRBJ2-3 | NA | TRBV7-2 | CASSSGGLDTQYF | TGTGCCAGCAGCTCCGGGGGTTTAGATACGCAGTATTTT
NA | TRBJ1-1 | NA | TRBV7-9 | CASSPREGTEAFF | TGTGCCAGCAGCCCCCGCGAGGGCACTGAAGCTTTCTTT
NA | TRBJ2-3 | NA | TRBV7-3 | CASSLGARGDTQYF | TGTGCCAGCAGCTTAGGGGCAAGGGGGGATACGCAGTATTTT
NA | TRBJ2-1 | TRBD2 | TRBV27 | CASSWDYKTNEQFF | TGTGCCAGCAGCTGGGACTACAAGACCAATGAGCAGTTCTTC
NA | TRBJ2-1 | TRBD2 | TRBV5-4 | CASSSRLAGGEGEQFF | TGTGCCAGCAGCTCCAGACTAGCGGGAGGCGAAGGTGAGCAGTTCTTC
NA | TRBJ2-2 | TRBD1 | TRBV5-4 | CASRPGQTNTGELFF | TGTGCCAGCCGTCCGGGACAGACGAACACCGGGGAGCTGTTTTTT
NA | TRBJ1-1 | NA | TRBV27 | CASSSPGGANTEAFF | TGTGCCAGCAGTTCCCCCGGGGGGGCGAACACTGAAGCTTTCTTT
NA | TRBJ2-7 | NA | TRBV6-1 | CASSGRSAGGIREQYF | TGTGCCAGCAGTGGGCGGTCGGCAGGAGGGATTAGGGAGCAGTACTTC
once | TRBJ2-7 | TRBD1 | TRBV2 | CASSGGQGGEQYF | TGTGCCAGCAGCGGGGGACAGGGGGGAGAGCAGTACTTC
NA | TRBJ2-7 | TRBD2 | TRBV5-4 | CASTGGRNYEQYF | TGTGCCAGCACCGGCGGGAGAAACTACGAGCAGTACTTC
NA | TRBJ2-7 | TRBD2 | TRBV27 | CASSPRGSGSFPVEQYF | TGTGCCAGCAGTCCCCGGGGTAGCGGGAGCTTCCCGGTCGAGCAGTACTTC
NA | TRBJ1-2 | TRBD1 | TRBV30 | CAWSVRGTAAPSNYGYTF | TGTGCCTGGAGTGTACGAGGGACAGCAGCCCCTTCTAACTATGGCTACACCTTC
NA | TRBJ2-7 | NA | TRBV28 | CASSPPGQSGYEQYF | TGTGCCAGCAGTCCCCCCGGCCAAAGCGGCTACGAGCAGTACTTC
NA | TRBJ1-1 | NA | TRBV6-5 | CASSRGREGYLAFF | TGTGCCAGCAGTCGTGGACGGGAGGGTTATTTGGCTTTCTTT
NA | TRBJ1-1 | NA | TRBV5-1 | CASSLGSHGNTEAFF | TGCGCCAGCAGCCTCGGGTCACACGGGAACACTGAAGCTTTCTTT
NA | TRBJ2-7 | TRBD2 | TRBV19 | CASSLSGSTSEQYF | TGTGCCAGTAGTCTTAGCGGGAGTACGAGCGAGCAGTACTTC
NA | TRBJ2-1 | NA | TRBV7-2 | CASSLASSSYNEQFF | TGTGCCAGCAGCTTAGCGTCCAGCTCCTACAATGAGCAGTTCTTC
NA | TRBJ1-5 | TRBD1 | TRBV2 | CASRGQTYSNQPQHF | TGTGCCAGCAGGGGACAGACCTATAGCAATCAGCCCCAGCATTTT
NA | TRBJ2-6 | NA | TRBV6-1 | CASSDRGTGANVLTF | TGTGCCAGCAGTGATCGGGGTACTGGGGCCAACGTCCTGACTTTC
NA | TRBJ2-7 | TRBD2 | TRBV6-5 | CASSRGLRESDEQYF | TGTGCCAGCAGCCGGGGGTTGCGGGAGAGCGACGAGCAGTACTTC
NA | TRBJ1-3 | NA | TRBV10-2 | CASSFGQLSGNTIYF | TGCGCCAGCAGTTTTGGACAGCTCTCTGGAAACACCATATATTTT
NA | TRBJ1-5 | TRBD1 | TRBV29-1 | CSVGDRPGNQPQHF | TGCAGCGTGGGGGACAGGCCGGGCAATCAGCCCCAGCATTTT